The present TCR beta chain was sequenced within a study of T cell repertoires in cytomegalovirus infection. Study details: Shared public TCR beta signatures pointed to both CMV infection and a matching HLA type. Findings of the study overall: CMV-specific HLA-C-restricted TCR beta clonotypes dominated the ex vivo response. Cumulative public TCR beta family frequency identified carriers of CMV plus the relevant HLA.

The V end lost 5 bases, the J end lost 3 bases, and 4 bases lay between the germline ends. The CDR3 spans 11 residues. The germline gives CDR1 SGHTA, CDR2 FQGNSA. In this sample, this clonotype turned up many times. Its antigen is as yet unknown. TCRdb re-derived calls from the reads in MiXCR, one entry per CDR3 protein. Found here are about 250,000 distinct CDR3 sequences, 10% to 15% of them singletons; the top ten hold roughly 1.7%. The sequenced sample was PBMCs. The J gene is TRBJ1-2, the V gene TRBV7-2; D remains unclear. The sequence derives from a human donor in good health (CMV status not recorded). Some clones in this sample may be carry-over from other donors' samples. As DNA, the CDR3 is TGTGCCAGCAGCCCATACTATGGCTACACCTTC. Translating gives CASSPYYGYTF.